This entry concerns a single TCR beta chain. Its target is unknown. This record belongs to a study of STAT3 mutations in large granular lymphocyte leukemia. Study at large: Roughly half of the longitudinally sequenced T-LGLL patients carried detectable canonical activating STAT3 mutations. Points from the study as a whole: Every T-cell large granular lymphocyte leukemia patient had at least one immunodominant TCR beta clonotype.

Sequencing was performed with immunoSEQ multiplex PCR; in TCRdb, only in-frame clones are kept and a portion is missing. The table lists 9,000 to 15,000 clones, 76% of them singletons. Trimming shortened V by 4 bases and J by 0 bases, and 7 bases separated the two germline ends. The CDR3 has 14 amino acids. Looked up from germline, CDR1 is SGHRS and CDR2 is YFSETQ. The sample consisted of peripheral blood mononuclear cells. The receptor was derived from a man aged 60 to 75 with T-cell large granular lymphocyte leukemia. Some clones in this sample may be carry-over from other donors' samples. The V and J genes are TRBV5-1 and TRBJ2-2, with D uncertain. CDR3 amino acids: CASSPTPNTGELFF. In DNA, the CDR3 is TGCGCCAGCAGCCCCACACCGAACACCGGGGAGCTGTTTTTT.